The sample holds many counts of the clone carrying this TCR beta chain. Its antigen is undetermined. Using around 10 ml of fresh peripheral blood, PBMCs were prepared. The TCR beta CDR3 regions underwent amplification using RNA transcripts as the source. HTBI primers were used for first-round RT-PCR of the TCR CDR3. One entry per CDR3 protein, called by TCRdb with MiXCR from the multiplex PCR reads. The table has 300,000 to 500,000 distinct CDR3 sequences, 15% seen once. The sample belongs to a study of T cells in Graves' hyperthyroidism and ophthalmopathy. Study findings and constraints: The model forecast ophthalmopathy, anticipating it by a median about six months before onset. Ophthalmopathy stood apart from stable hyperthyroidism in a 13 V-J model.

Source material: blood. The TCR originated in a woman in her 30s with Graves' hyperthyroidism.

CDR3 protein: CASSARGFTQYF. The CDR3 nucleotides are TGTGCCAGCAGTGCTAGGGGCTTTACGCAGTATTTT. V gene TRBV28 combines with J gene TRBJ2-3, with a tentative D call TRBD1 (5 bases). Trimming removed 5 bases at V and 8 bases at J, with 11 bases between. CDR1 and CDR2 from the germline V gene are MDHEN and SYDVKM. This CDR3 has 12 amino acids.